One and the same sample provided the 16 T cell receptor beta chains below, sequenced in a study of CD8+ T cells in alopecia areata. Sequencing relied on a cDNA template that was reverse transcribed from extracted RNA. Some clones are missing from TCRdb's copy, which holds only in-frame ones; the method was immunoSEQ multiplex PCR. In the table there are 150,000 or so clones, roughly 48% of which are singletons. The specimen sequenced was CD4+ T cells sorted from blood. These receptors were taken from a human donor with alopecia areata.

In its sample, this clone was seen a few times. The chain links TRBV29-1 to TRBJ1-1; 8 bases agree with TRBD1. The germline CDR1 and CDR2 sequences are SQVTM and ANQGSEA. V lost 7 bases, J lost 0 bases, and 7 bases stayed unmatched. The CDR3 contains 14 residues. CDR3 sequence (DNA): TGCAGCGGTGGACAGGGCCAGATGAACACTGAAGCTTTCTTT. Amino acid sequence: CSGGQGQMNTEAFF.

This clone was counted between two and nine times. The chain uses TRBV10-3 and TRBJ1-2, with 8 bases matching TRBD1. Looked up from germline, CDR1 is ENHRY and CDR2 is SYGVKD. The ends lost 4 bases at V and 0 bases at J; junction bases unmatched: 1. CDR3 length equals 14 residues. The CDR3 coding sequence is TGTGCCATCAGTGGGGACAGGACTAACTATGGCTACACCTTC. Translated: CAISGDRTNYGYTF.

The CDR3 DNA follows: TGTGCCATCAGTGCGAAATCAACCTACGAGCAGTACTTC. Amino acid sequence: CAISAKSTYEQYF. The chain couples TRBV10-3 to TRBJ2-7, with D uncertain. V dropped 4 bases and J dropped 2 bases, with 9 bases sitting between them. This CDR3 has 13 amino acids. Germline assignment: CDR1 ENHRY and CDR2 SYGVKD.

This clone was seen a few times. The CDR3 coding sequence is TGTGCCAGCTCACCCACGGGACGAGACACCGGGGAGCTGTTTTTT. This gives the protein CASSPTGRDTGELFF. The chain has TRBV18 and TRBJ2-2; D is perhaps TRBD1 or TRBD2 (5 bases each). CDR3 length: 15 residues. Trimming left V 3 bases short and J 3 bases short, with 11 bases between. Germline assignment: CDR1 KGHSH and CDR2 LQKENI.

The chain couples TRBV7-9 to TRBJ2-3; 7 bases agree with TRBD2. The V and J ends lost 6 bases and 0 bases, in that order; junction bases with no gene match: 6. CDR1 and CDR2 (germline): SEHNR, FQNEAQ (reference sequence). The CDR3 spans 15 residues. CDR3 sequence (DNA): TGTGCCAGCAGTAGGCCGCGGGGGAGCACAGATACGCAGTATTTT. It is translated as CASSRPRGSTDTQYF.

The CDR3 sequence: CASTQEQIQYF. The CDR3 DNA follows: TGTGCCAGCACACAGGAGCAAATTCAGTACTTC. The rearrangement joins TRBV2 to TRBJ2-4, with D tentatively TRBD1 (5 bases). V was pared by 7 bases and J by 10 bases, with 11 bases between. The CDR3 spans 11 residues. In germline, CDR1 is SNHLY, CDR2 FYNNEI.

V usage is TRBV29-1 and J usage is TRBJ2-2; D remains unclear. Trimming stripped 0 bases from V and 3 bases from J, with 2 bases between. Germline CDR1 reads SQVTM; CDR2 reads ANQGSEA. The CDR3 has 12 amino acids. This chain's CDR3 is CSVEEDTGELFF. CDR3 bases: TGCAGCGTTGAAGAGGACACCGGGGAGCTGTTTTTT.

In its sample, this clone was seen a few times. The chain has TRBV5-1 and TRBJ2-3, with 7 bases identical to TRBD2. J lost 5 bases, V lost 4 bases, and 1 base had no gene match. The germline gives CDR1 SGHRS, CDR2 YFSETQ. The CDR3 extends over 12 amino acids. The CDR3 bases are TGCGCCAGCAGCGGCGGGAGAGATACGCAGTATTTT. Translation: CASSGGRDTQYF.

The V gene is TRBV30, the J gene TRBJ2-7; D is ambiguous. Germline V gene sequence: CDR1 GTSNPN, CDR2 SVGIG (reference sequence). CDR3 length equals 11 residues. V was shortened by 2 bases and J by 5 bases, with 7 bases between the two germline ends. This CDR3 is CAWSYRHEQYF. As DNA, the CDR3 is TGTGCCTGGAGTTACCGGCACGAGCAGTACTTC. Drawing the rest from reference TRBV30 and TRBJ2-7, the complete variable domain is SQTIHQWPATLVQPVGSPLSLECTVEGTSNPNLYWYRQAAGRGLQLLFYSVGIGQISSEVPQNLSASRPQDRQFILSSKKLLLSDSGFYLCAWSYRHEQYFGPGTRLTVT.

This CDR3 is CASTGVRGSTDTQYF. DNA for the CDR3: TGCGCCAGCACCGGAGTCCGGGGGAGCACAGATACGCAGTATTTT. J is TRBJ2-3 and V is TRBV5-1, with D maybe TRBD2 (6 bases). Germline CDR1 is SGHRS and CDR2 is YFSETQ. Trimming stripped 6 bases from V and 0 bases from J, with 14 bases between. This CDR3 has 15 residues.

On this clone itself: Other DNA sequences in the same sample also yield this CDR3. The CDR3 protein is CSVVKDTEAFF. The CDR3 bases are TGCAGCGTTGTTAAGGACACTGAAGCTTTCTTT. The chain links TRBV29-1 to TRBJ1-1; D gene ambiguous. CDR1 is SQVTM and CDR2 is ANQGSEA in the germline V gene. The ends were cut back, 4 bases at V and 3 bases at J, with 6 bases in the middle. The CDR3 is made up of 11 amino acids.

The chain carries TRBV2 and TRBJ2-1; 8 bases line up with TRBD2. There are 11 residues in the CDR3. Germline-derived CDR1 and CDR2 are SNHLY and FYNNEI. The ends lost 6 bases at V and 15 bases at J; junction bases unmatched: 7. This chain's CDR3 is CASSRGTRWFF. DNA for the CDR3: TGTGCCAGCAGCCGAGGGACTAGATGGTTCTTC.

On this clone: The identical CDR3 is also encoded by other nucleotide sequences in the sample. The chain is built from TRBV29-1 and TRBJ1-5; D ambiguous. The CDR3 consists of 13 residues. CDR1 is SQVTM and CDR2 is ANQGSEA in the germline V gene. V lost 7 bases to trimming and J lost 2 bases, with 12 bases between them. In nucleotides, the CDR3 is TGCAGCGCTGGAGACCGGGGCAATCAGCCCCAGCATTTT. As protein: CSAGDRGNQPQHF.

The V call is TRBV5-6, the J call TRBJ2-5, with a weak D call TRBD1 (6 bases). The ends were cut back, 1 base at V and 5 bases at J, with 15 bases in the middle. Germline CDR1 SGHDT, CDR2 YYEEEE. This CDR3 has 15 amino acids. CDR3 DNA sequence: TGTGCCAGCAGCTTGACAGGGCCAGTACGGGAGACCCAGTACTTC. It codes for CASSLTGPVRETQYF. Using reference TRBV5-6 and TRBJ2-5 for the parts outside the CDR3, the full variable domain is DAGVTQSPTHLIKTRGQQVTLRCSPKSGHDTVSWYQQALGQGPQFIFQYYEEEERQRGNFPDRFSGHQFPNYSSELNVNALLLGDSALYLCASSLTGPVRETQYFGPGTRLLVL.

This chain connects TRBV15 to TRBJ1-1; D gene unclear. The V and J ends lost 5 bases and 0 bases respectively, with 10 bases between them. The CDR3 consists of 14 residues. Germline V gene lookup returns CDR1 LNHNV and CDR2 YYDKDF (reference sequence). The CDR3 coding sequence is TGTGCCACCAGCCCTCACGCAATGAACACTGAAGCTTTCTTT. Translation gives CATSPHAMNTEAFF.

Only a few counts were recorded for this clone. This chain connects TRBV29-1 to TRBJ2-1; D might be TRBD1 (6 bases). Trimming removed 4 bases from V and 3 bases from J, with 28 bases in between. The V gene's germline CDR1 is SQVTM and CDR2 ANQGSEA. This CDR3 is 19 amino acids long. DNA of the CDR3: TGCAGCGTTGTTTCGTACACGCCAGGGGTTTTATCACGCTACAATGAGCAGTTCTTC. Protein sequence: CSVVSYTPGVLSRYNEQFF.